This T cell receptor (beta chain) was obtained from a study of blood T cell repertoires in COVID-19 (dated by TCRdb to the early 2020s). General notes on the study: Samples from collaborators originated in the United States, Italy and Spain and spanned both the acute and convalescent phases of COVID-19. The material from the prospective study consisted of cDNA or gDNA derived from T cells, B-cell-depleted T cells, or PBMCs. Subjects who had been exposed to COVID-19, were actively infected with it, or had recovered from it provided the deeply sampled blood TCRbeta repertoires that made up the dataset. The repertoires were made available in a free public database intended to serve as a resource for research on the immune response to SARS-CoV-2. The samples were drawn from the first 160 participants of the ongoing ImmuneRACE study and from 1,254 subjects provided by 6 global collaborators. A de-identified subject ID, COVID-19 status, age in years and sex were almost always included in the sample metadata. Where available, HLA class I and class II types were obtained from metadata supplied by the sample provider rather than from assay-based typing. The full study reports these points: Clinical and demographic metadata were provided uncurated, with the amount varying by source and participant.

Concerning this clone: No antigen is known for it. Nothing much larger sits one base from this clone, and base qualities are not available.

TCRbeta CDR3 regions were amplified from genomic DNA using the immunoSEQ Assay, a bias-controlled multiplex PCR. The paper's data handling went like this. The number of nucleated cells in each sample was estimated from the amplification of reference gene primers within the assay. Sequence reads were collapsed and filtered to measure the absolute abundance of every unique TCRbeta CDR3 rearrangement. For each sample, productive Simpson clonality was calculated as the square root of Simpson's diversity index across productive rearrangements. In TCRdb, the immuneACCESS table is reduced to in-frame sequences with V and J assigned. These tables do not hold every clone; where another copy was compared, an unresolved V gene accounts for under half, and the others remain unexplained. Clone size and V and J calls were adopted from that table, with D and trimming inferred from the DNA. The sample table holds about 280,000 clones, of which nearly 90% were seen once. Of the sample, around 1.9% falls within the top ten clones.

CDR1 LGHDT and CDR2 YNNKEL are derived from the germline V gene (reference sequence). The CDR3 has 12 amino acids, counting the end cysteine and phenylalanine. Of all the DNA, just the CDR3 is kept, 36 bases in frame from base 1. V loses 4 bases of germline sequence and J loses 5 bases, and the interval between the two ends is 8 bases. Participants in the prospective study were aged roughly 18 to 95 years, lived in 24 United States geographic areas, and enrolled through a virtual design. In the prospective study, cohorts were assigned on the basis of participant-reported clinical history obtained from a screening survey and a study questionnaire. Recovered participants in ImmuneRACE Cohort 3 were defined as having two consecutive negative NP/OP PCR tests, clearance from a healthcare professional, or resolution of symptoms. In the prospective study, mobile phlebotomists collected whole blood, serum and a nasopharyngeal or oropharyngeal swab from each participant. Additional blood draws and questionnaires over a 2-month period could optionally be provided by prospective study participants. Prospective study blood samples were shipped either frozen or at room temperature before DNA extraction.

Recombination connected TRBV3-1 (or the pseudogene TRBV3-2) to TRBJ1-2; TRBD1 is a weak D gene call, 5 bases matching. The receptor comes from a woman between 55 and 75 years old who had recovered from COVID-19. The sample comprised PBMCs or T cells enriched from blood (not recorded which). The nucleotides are TGTGCCAGCAGCCCCGGGGGGTATGGCTACACCTTC. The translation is CASSPGGYGYTF.